One and the same sample provided the 14 T cell receptor beta chains below, sequenced in a study of T cell repertoires in ileal Crohn's disease (dated by TCRdb to about 2019). Library construction relied on the immunoSEQ multiplex PCR assay. TCRdb's version of the immuneACCESS table is confined to in-frame rearrangements and falls short of the full clone set. An unresolved V gene accounts for under half of the shortfall where checked; the remainder is of unknown origin. This sample comprises about 12,000 clones, over 75% of them detected only once. Of the sample, roughly 4.8% is held by the ten largest clones. Reading the label with the study, this specimen's time point is: neoterminal ileum biopsy at postoperative endoscopy, about 6 months after surgery. The sequencing input was ileal tissue. These receptors originate from an adult with Crohn's disease.

The gene calls are TRBV6-1 and TRBJ1-2; maybe TRBD1 (5 bases). Germline values: CDR1 MNHNS, CDR2 SASEGT. Trimming removed 8 bases from V and 0 bases from J, with 13 bases in between. The CDR3 is 14 residues long. Here the CDR3 DNA reads TGTGCCAGCGTTTTCAGGGAAACTAACTATGGCTACACCTTC. It yields the protein CASVFRETNYGYTF.

The table lists this clone with a count of one. The V and J genes are TRBV11-1 and TRBJ2-7; TRBD1 aligns across 10 bases. CDR1 is SGHAT and CDR2 is FQDESV in the germline V gene (reference sequence). J lost 3 bases, V lost 6 bases, and 5 bases had no gene match. This CDR3 region has 14 residues. The chain's CDR3 is CASSRTGGFYEQYF. In nucleotides, the CDR3 is TGTGCCAGCAGTCGGACAGGGGGGTTCTACGAGCAGTACTTC.

The chain is built from TRBV6-4 and TRBJ1-1, with D uncertain. Germline V gene lookup returns CDR1 MRHNA and CDR2 SNTAGT. V dropped 3 bases and J dropped 1 base, with 9 bases sitting between them. This CDR3 region has 14 residues. The DNA for the CDR3 is TGTGCCAGCAGTGAGGGAGTAGAGAACACTGAAGCTTTCTTT. Its protein product is CASSEGVENTEAFF.

The rearrangement links TRBV19 to TRBJ2-1; 15 bases align to TRBD2. The CDR3 sequence is 16 residues long. From germline, CDR1 is LNHDA and CDR2 SQIVND (reference sequence). The V gene end was trimmed by 3 bases and the J gene end by 7 bases; junction bases not matched to a gene: 4. The CDR3 region has the DNA TGTGCCAGTAGTATGAGGGGACTAGCGGGGGGAAATGAGCAGTTCTTC. Its translation: CASSMRGLAGGNEQFF.

The V gene is TRBV10-2, the J gene TRBJ2-7, with 7 nucleotides matching TRBD1. Germline V lookup: CDR1 WSHSY, CDR2 SAAADI. The CDR3 has 14 residues. The V segment lost 6 bases and the J segment 3 bases; nucleotides outside the gene matches: 8. The CDR3 sequence is CASRETGTVYEQYF. The CDR3 nucleotides are TGCGCCAGCAGGGAAACCGGGACAGTCTACGAGCAGTACTTC.

The chain has TRBV6-5 and TRBJ2-2; tentatively, D is TRBD2 (7 bases). This CDR3 spans 14 amino acids. The ends were cut back, 8 bases at V and 7 bases at J, with 17 bases in the middle. Germline assignment: CDR1 MNHEY and CDR2 SVGAGI. The CDR3 loop is CASSRGGGSGELFF. In nucleotides, the CDR3 is TGTGCCAGCTCGAGGGGAGGGGGGAGCGGGGAGCTGTTTTTT.

V usage is TRBV5-8 and J usage is TRBJ2-5, with a tentative D call TRBD1 (6 bases). This CDR3 spans 16 amino acids. Deletions cut 0 bases from V and 2 bases from J, with 14 bases between. Germline CDR1 and CDR2: SGHTS and YDEGEE. The DNA for the CDR3 is TGTGCCAGCAGCTTGGGGCAGGGGAGACTTCAAGAGACCCAGTACTTC. Translation gives CASSLGQGRLQETQYF.

This clone was recorded a few times. The gene calls are TRBV19 and TRBJ1-5; D uncertain. Germline V gene data show CDR1 as LNHDA and CDR2 as SQIVND (reference sequence). Trimming shortened V by 7 bases and J by 5 bases, and 12 bases separated the two germline ends. The CDR3 sequence is 13 residues long. The DNA of the CDR3 is TGTGCCAGTACGGGGAAGGGTTATCAGCCCCAGCATTTT. Its protein is CASTGKGYQPQHF. The full variable domain, in which reference TRBV19 and TRBJ1-5 provide the parts outside the CDR3, is DGGITQSPKYLFRKEGQNVTLSCEQNLNHDAMYWYRQDPGQGLRLIYYSQIVNDFQKGDIAEGYSVSREKKESFPLTVTSAQKNPTAFYLCASTGKGYQPQHFGDGTRLSIL.

The V and J genes are TRBV9 and TRBJ2-3; D is unresolved. This CDR3 spans 12 amino acids. V was cut by 6 bases and J by 0 bases, with 5 bases left in between. The germline V gene encodes CDR1 SGDLS and CDR2 YYNGEE. Here the CDR3 reads CASTRSTDTQYF. The CDR3 region has the DNA TGTGCCAGCACTCGGAGCACAGATACGCAGTATTTT.

The J gene is TRBJ2-1, the V gene TRBV30; 7 positions match TRBD2. CDR1 GTSNPN and CDR2 SVGIG come from the germline V gene (reference sequence). The CDR3 runs to 12 residues. V shed 2 bases and J 12 bases; nucleotides not matched to a gene: 7. The CDR3, as DNA: TGTGCCTGGAGTCCCTCAACTAGCGCGCAGTTCTTC. Amino acids: CAWSPSTSAQFF.

J is TRBJ2-3 and V is TRBV10-3; 11 bases agree with TRBD2. Germline CDR1 reads ENHRY; CDR2 reads SYGVKD. There are 14 residues in the CDR3. Unmatched junction bases numbered 5, after V lost 11 bases and J lost 1 base. The CDR3 sequence is CAVLAGGRTDTQYF. CDR3 nucleotides: TGTGCCGTCTTAGCGGGGGGGCGCACAGATACGCAGTATTTT.

The V call is TRBV10-2, the J call TRBJ2-2, with D possibly matching TRBD1 (5 bases). Germline V gives CDR1 WSHSY, CDR2 SAAADI. Trimming stripped 3 bases from V and 5 bases from J, with 13 bases between. The CDR3 spans 15 residues. The CDR3 coding sequence is TGCGCCAGCAGTGAACTCCAGGGTGGGACCGGGGAGCTGTTTTTT. This codes for CASSELQGGTGELFF.

The rearrangement joins TRBV4-1 to TRBJ2-2, with TRBD1 as a possible D gene (6 bases). Germline V CDR1 and CDR2: MGHRA, YSYEKL. The V end lost 3 bases, the J end lost 4 bases, and 21 bases lay between the germline ends. This CDR3 spans 18 amino acids. Here the CDR3 DNA reads TGCGCCAGCAGCCACTCTCCGGGACATTCTTTTCCCACCGGGGAGCTGTTTTTT. It encodes CASSHSPGHSFPTGELFF.

By share, this clone ranks as medium-sized. J is TRBJ2-3 and V is TRBV10-3, with 8 bases that match TRBD2. The CDR3 sequence is 16 residues long. Germline trimming cut 7 bases from V and 0 bases from J; bases unmatched to any gene: 9. Germline assignment: CDR1 ENHRY and CDR2 SYGVKD. The chain's CDR3 is CAIKAASGPSTDTQYF. The CDR3 DNA follows: TGTGCCATCAAAGCCGCTAGCGGGCCTAGCACAGATACGCAGTATTTT.